This TCR beta chain was identified in a study of cytomegalovirus exposure and HLA in healthy donors (TCRdb year 2017). Regarding the research as a whole: According to a later analysis, the roughly 120 validation repertoires were produced on the same platform as the roughly 600 repertoires of the first cohort. The study was designed to test whether signatures of past pathogen exposure could be identified by cataloging public T cell receptors. In addition to the first cohort of 666 subjects, a separate validation cohort of approximately 120 different subjects was used. To predict cytomegalovirus infection status, the study combined high-throughput TCR immunosequencing, statistical association of individual TCRs with disease status, and machine learning. The paper's findings and limits, for the study overall: In vitro tests confirmed that a few of the cytomegalovirus-associated TCR beta chains recognize cytomegalovirus antigens. The validation cohort had no HLA typing available for a later analysis, so co-occurrence within that cohort was assessed over all 110 or so repertoires. The study listed 150 to 200 TCR beta chains as associated with cytomegalovirus. Of the cluster scores, roughly 95% were above 0 in a later analysis, which found that TCRs clustered in the first cohort also tended to co-occur in the approximately 120 validation repertoires. Cytomegalovirus status was reported to be diagnosed by the classifier with high specificity and sensitivity in both the original and validation cohorts. The authors suggested that the approach could potentially be extended to other disease states and immunological phenotypes. Across donors, most TCR sequences were observed very rarely, whereas some public TCRs were present in many individuals.

Comments on this clone: The specificity of this receptor is unknown. No much larger clone exists at a distance of one base, and base qualities are not known.

Separate from the approximately 700-subject first cohort, the validation cohort of 120 subjects was the group to which the donors belonged. The library was obtained by the immunoSEQ multiplex PCR assay. From the authors' description of their analysis: A statistical classification framework was developed to diagnose cytomegalovirus status using the catalog of TCR beta chain sequences. In TCRdb, the immuneACCESS table is reduced to in-frame sequences with V and J assigned. These tables do not hold every clone; where another copy was compared, an unresolved V gene accounts for under half, and the others remain unexplained. The DNA was the basis for D and trimming; V, J and clone size are from that table. The sample profile shows approximately 220,000 clones; 85% to 90% of them were found once. The top ten clones comprise 2.6% of the sample. The germline V gene yields SGHRS for CDR1 and YFSETQ for CDR2. Reading from cysteine to phenylalanine, the CDR3 counts 16 amino acids. CDR3 DNA only is kept here, 48 bases in frame from base 1. At the junction V is shortened by 2 bases and J by 0 bases, with 9 bases in between.

The sequence links TRBV5-1 to TRBJ2-6, with no D gene named confidently. The sequenced material came from PBMCs. This TCR was recovered from a man aged 18 to 30 in good health and CMV-seronegative. The sequenced DNA is TGCGCCAGCAGCTTTGGTACCAGCTCTGGGGCCAACGTCCTGACTTTC. It translates as CASSFGTSSGANVLTF.